The present entry profiles one T cell receptor beta chain with its context. Measured with immunoSEQ multiplex PCR; TCRdb has only the in-frame clones, and not every one. The table shows over 120,000 clones, with just over 85% occurring only once. These data come from a study of T cell responses to AZD1222 COVID-19 vaccine. Pooled together were second doses at about 4 or about 12 weeks. Trimming took off 6 bases at V and 3 bases at J, with 8 bases between the two ends. The germline V gene has CDR1 SQVTM and CDR2 ANQGSEA. The CDR3 has 11 amino acids. The sequencing used peripheral blood, collected 28 days after the second AZD1222 dose. This sequence originates from an adult who received the AZD1222 COVID-19 vaccine. The chain employs TRBV29-1 and TRBJ2-5, with D possibly matching TRBD1 (6 bases). In DNA form, the CDR3 reads TGCAGCGTGGACAGCGAAGAGACCCAGTACTTC. Translated: CSVDSEETQYF.